One sample yielded the 5 T cell receptor beta chains listed below, sequenced in a study of neurological immune-mediated disorders. TCRdb passed the 5' RACE reads through MiXCR, listing each CDR3 protein once. The sample lists roughly 38,000 distinct CDR3 sequences, roughly 7.3% occurring once. The sequenced material came from PBMCs. The receptors were sampled from a middle-aged woman in good health.

In its sample, this clonotype was seen many times. The V gene is TRBV29-1, the J gene TRBJ1-3, with TRBD1 identical over 8 bases. V dropped 2 bases and J dropped 4; count of bases not matched to a gene: 4. Germline CDR1 is SQVTM and CDR2 is ANQGSEA. The CDR3 is 14 amino acids. The CDR3 sequence is CSVEQGAVGNTIYF. CDR3 coding DNA: TGCAGCGTTGAACAGGGGGCGGTCGGAAACACCATATATTTT.

The table lists this clonotype with many counts. The chain links TRBV5-1 to TRBJ1-1, with a possible D match to TRBD1 (5 bases). CDR1 and CDR2 (germline): SGHRS, YFSETQ. The CDR3 is 15 residues long. Trimming removed 0 bases at V and 1 base at J, with 10 bases between. CDR3 in DNA: TGCGCCAGCAGCTTGGATCGGGGACGGAACACTGAAGCTTTCTTT. Residues: CASSLDRGRNTEAFF.

In its sample, this clonotype was seen many times. This sequence joins TRBV27 and TRBJ1-1; perhaps TRBD1 as D (6 bases). The CDR3 is made up of 15 amino acids. Trimming left V 5 bases short and J 0 bases short, with 13 bases between. Germline CDR1 reads MNHEY; CDR2 reads SMNVEV (reference sequence). The CDR3 spells CASSNYRAVNTEAFF. The CDR3, as DNA: TGTGCCAGCAGTAACTACAGGGCTGTGAACACTGAAGCTTTCTTT.

This clonotype was seen ten or more times. The V call is TRBV6-6, the J call TRBJ1-5, with a possible D match to TRBD1 (6 bases). Germline loops: CDR1 MNHNY, CDR2 SVGAGI (reference sequence). CDR3 length: 14 amino acids. Trimming took off 6 bases at V and 7 bases at J, with 16 bases between the two ends. CDR3 sequence: CASRTGALGQPQHF. DNA for the CDR3: TGTGCCAGCAGGACGGGGGCCCTCGGGCAGCCCCAGCATTTT.

The table lists this clonotype with many counts. This sequence joins TRBV7-3 and TRBJ2-6; TRBD1 matches 8 bases. Per germline, CDR1 SGHTA and CDR2 FQGTGA. There are 18 residues in the CDR3. V shed 1 base, J shed 4 bases, and the junction held 9 bases outside the gene matches. The CDR3 is CASSLSSGGASGANVLTF. DNA of the CDR3: TGTGCCAGCAGCTTAAGTTCAGGGGGCGCGTCAGGGGCCAACGTCCTGACTTTC.